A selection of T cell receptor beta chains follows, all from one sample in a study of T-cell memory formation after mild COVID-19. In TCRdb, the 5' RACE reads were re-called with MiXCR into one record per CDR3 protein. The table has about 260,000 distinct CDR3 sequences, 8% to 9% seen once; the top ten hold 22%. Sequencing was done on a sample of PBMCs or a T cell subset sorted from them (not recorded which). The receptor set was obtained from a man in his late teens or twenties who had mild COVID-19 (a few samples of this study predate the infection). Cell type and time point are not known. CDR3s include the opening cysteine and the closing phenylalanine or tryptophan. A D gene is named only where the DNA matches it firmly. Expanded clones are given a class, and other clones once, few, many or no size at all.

cdr3_aa: CASSKNRVWTDTQYF; cdr3_nt: TGTGCCAGCAGTAAAAACAGGGTATGGACAGATACGCAGTATTTT; v_call: TRBV12-3/TRBV12-4; clone_size: many; d_call: -; j_call: TRBJ2-3
cdr3_aa: CASSLEVLAGANVLTF; cdr3_nt: TGTGCCAGCAGCTTGGAGGTCCTCGCTGGGGCCAACGTCCTGACTTTC; v_call: TRBV5-5; clone_size: many; d_call: -; j_call: TRBJ2-6
cdr3_aa: CATHRGQGTEAFF; cdr3_nt: TGTGCCACCCACCGAGGACAGGGCACTGAAGCTTTCTTT; v_call: TRBV24-1; clone_size: few; d_call: TRBD1; j_call: TRBJ1-1
cdr3_aa: CASAWGSGATDTQYF; cdr3_nt: TGTGCTAGTGCATGGGGGTCAGGGGCCACAGATACGCAGTATTTT; v_call: TRBV12-5; clone_size: -; d_call: -; j_call: TRBJ2-3
cdr3_aa: CASSPPRGKNYGYTF; cdr3_nt: TGCGCCAGCAGCCCGCCGCGGGGGAAGAACTATGGCTACACCTTC; v_call: TRBV4-1; clone_size: few; d_call: -; j_call: TRBJ1-2
cdr3_aa: CSVEDRHLQWGAGETQYF; cdr3_nt: TGCAGCGTTGAAGATCGCCACCTCCAATGGGGGGCTGGAGAGACCCAGTACTTC; v_call: TRBV29-1; clone_size: few; d_call: -; j_call: TRBJ2-5
cdr3_aa: CASSYSTRGDYGYTF; cdr3_nt: TGTGCCAGCAGTTACTCGACGAGGGGAGACTATGGCTACACCTTC; v_call: TRBV6-6; clone_size: few; d_call: -; j_call: TRBJ1-2
cdr3_aa: CASSLSLHEAFF; cdr3_nt: TGTGCCAGCTCCCTTTCCTTGCATGAAGCTTTCTTT; v_call: TRBV18; clone_size: few; d_call: -; j_call: TRBJ1-1
cdr3_aa: CASSFFAGAANEQFF; cdr3_nt: TGCGCCAGCAGCTTTTTCGCGGGGGCCGCCAATGAGCAGTTCTTC; v_call: TRBV5-1; clone_size: many; d_call: -; j_call: TRBJ2-1
cdr3_aa: CSARRVTEKLFF; cdr3_nt: TGCAGTGCTAGGCGGGTTACGGAAAAACTGTTTTTT; v_call: TRBV20-1; clone_size: few; d_call: -; j_call: TRBJ1-4
cdr3_aa: CAIKPGVSGELFF; cdr3_nt: TGTGCCATTAAACCAGGGGTCTCCGGGGAGCTGTTTTTT; v_call: TRBV10-3; clone_size: few; d_call: -; j_call: TRBJ2-2
cdr3_aa: CASSLNGARGYTF; cdr3_nt: TGTGCCAGCAGCTTAAACGGGGCGCGAGGCTACACCTTC; v_call: TRBV7-2; clone_size: -; d_call: -; j_call: TRBJ1-2
cdr3_aa: CASSETGYYGYTF; cdr3_nt: TGTGCCAGCAGTGAGACAGGGTACTATGGCTACACCTTC; v_call: TRBV7-2; clone_size: many; d_call: TRBD1; j_call: TRBJ1-2
cdr3_aa: CASSHEREGAWSTEAFF; cdr3_nt: TGCGCCAGCAGCCATGAAAGGGAGGGGGCTTGGAGCACTGAAGCTTTCTTT; v_call: TRBV4-1; clone_size: many; d_call: TRBD1; j_call: TRBJ1-1
cdr3_aa: CASSFTPNTEAFF; cdr3_nt: TGTGCCAGCAGTTTTACGCCGAACACTGAAGCTTTCTTT; v_call: TRBV12-3/TRBV12-4; clone_size: -; d_call: -; j_call: TRBJ1-1
cdr3_aa: CASSPPSGTGGKNEQFF; cdr3_nt: TGTGCCAGCTCACCACCGTCCGGGACAGGGGGCAAGAATGAGCAGTTCTTC; v_call: TRBV18; clone_size: few; d_call: TRBD1; j_call: TRBJ2-1
cdr3_aa: CASSSGPGYGYTF; cdr3_nt: TGTGCCAGCAGTTCCGGGCCCGGATATGGCTACACCTTC; v_call: TRBV12-3/TRBV12-4; clone_size: few; d_call: -; j_call: TRBJ1-2
cdr3_aa: CASSEGQGNEQFF; cdr3_nt: TGTGCCAGCAGCGAGGGACAGGGGAATGAGCAGTTCTTC; v_call: TRBV5-4; clone_size: few; d_call: TRBD1; j_call: TRBJ2-1
cdr3_aa: CASSLSSGAYNEQFF; cdr3_nt: TGTGCCAGCAGTTTATCGTCGGGGGCCTACAATGAGCAGTTCTTC; v_call: TRBV27; clone_size: -; d_call: -; j_call: TRBJ2-1
cdr3_aa: CASSFGGQDGYTF; cdr3_nt: TGTGCCAGCAGCTTTGGGGGACAGGATGGCTACACCTTC; v_call: TRBV5-4; clone_size: few; d_call: TRBD1; j_call: TRBJ1-2
cdr3_aa: CASSLFSGGNEQYF; cdr3_nt: TGTGCCAGCAGCTTATTTAGCGGGGGTAACGAGCAGTACTTC; v_call: TRBV11-2; clone_size: -; d_call: TRBD2; j_call: TRBJ2-7
cdr3_aa: CASSSGWGRDQPQHF; cdr3_nt: TGTGCCAGCAGCTCCGGTTGGGGGCGGGATCAGCCCCAGCATTTT; v_call: TRBV9; clone_size: -; d_call: -; j_call: TRBJ1-5
cdr3_aa: CASSFRDGEAFF; cdr3_nt: TGTGCCAGCAGTTTTAGGGACGGTGAAGCTTTCTTT; v_call: TRBV27; clone_size: few; d_call: -; j_call: TRBJ1-1
cdr3_aa: CASSQDRIDTQYF; cdr3_nt: TGCGCCAGCAGCCAAGATAGGATAGATACGCAGTATTTT; v_call: TRBV4-1; clone_size: few; d_call: -; j_call: TRBJ2-3
cdr3_aa: CASSLGGGGSYNEQFF; cdr3_nt: TGTGCCAGCAGCTTAGGTGGAGGCGGGAGTTACAATGAGCAGTTCTTC; v_call: TRBV7-2; clone_size: many; d_call: TRBD2; j_call: TRBJ2-1
cdr3_aa: CASRENSEAFF; cdr3_nt: TGTGCCAGCAGGGAAAACAGCGAAGCTTTCTTT; v_call: TRBV2; clone_size: many; d_call: -; j_call: TRBJ1-1
cdr3_aa: CASSQGGLYGYTF; cdr3_nt: TGTGCCAGCAGCCAAGGGGGGCTCTATGGCTACACCTTC; v_call: TRBV3-1; clone_size: -; d_call: -; j_call: TRBJ1-2
cdr3_aa: CASSTEGWNGYTF; cdr3_nt: TGCGCCAGCAGTACTGAGGGATGGAATGGCTACACCTTC; v_call: TRBV5-1; clone_size: few; d_call: -; j_call: TRBJ1-2
cdr3_aa: CASSLVVGSPLHF; cdr3_nt: TGTGCCAGCAGCTTAGTGGTGGGCTCACCCCTCCACTTT; v_call: TRBV7-9; clone_size: few; d_call: -; j_call: TRBJ1-6
cdr3_aa: CASSPGTANTEAFF; cdr3_nt: TGTGCCAGCAGCCCCGGGACAGCGAACACTGAAGCTTTCTTT; v_call: TRBV7-9; clone_size: few; d_call: TRBD1; j_call: TRBJ1-1
cdr3_aa: CASSSLGLAGDVEQYF; cdr3_nt: TGTGCCAGCAGTTCGCTCGGGCTAGCGGGGGATGTGGAGCAGTACTTC; v_call: TRBV27; clone_size: many; d_call: TRBD2; j_call: TRBJ2-7
cdr3_aa: CASSPLPSGVNYGYTF; cdr3_nt: TGTGCCAGCAGTCCGCTACCCTCAGGGGTTAACTATGGCTACACCTTC; v_call: TRBV27; clone_size: few; d_call: -; j_call: TRBJ1-2
cdr3_aa: CASSFSGTYGYTF; cdr3_nt: TGTGCCAGCAGCTTCAGTGGTACCTATGGCTACACCTTC; v_call: TRBV7-2; clone_size: few; d_call: -; j_call: TRBJ1-2
cdr3_aa: CASSVGQGDEKLFF; cdr3_nt: TGTGCCAGCAGCGTGGGACAGGGGGATGAAAAACTGTTTTTT; v_call: TRBV7-2; clone_size: many; d_call: TRBD1; j_call: TRBJ1-4
cdr3_aa: CASSLGDRGSGEKLFF; cdr3_nt: TGCGCCAGCAGCTTGGGAGACAGGGGGTCTGGTGAAAAACTGTTTTTT; v_call: TRBV5-1; clone_size: many; d_call: TRBD1; j_call: TRBJ1-4
cdr3_aa: CASSYRESSYNEQFF; cdr3_nt: TGCGCCAGCAGCTACAGGGAGAGCTCCTACAATGAGCAGTTCTTC; v_call: TRBV5-1; clone_size: -; d_call: -; j_call: TRBJ2-1
cdr3_aa: CASSYGQGIQETQYF; cdr3_nt: TGTGCCAGCAGTTACGGACAGGGGATCCAAGAGACCCAGTACTTC; v_call: TRBV6-5; clone_size: many; d_call: TRBD1; j_call: TRBJ2-5
cdr3_aa: CSAVGQESQPQHF; cdr3_nt: TGCAGCGCCGTAGGACAGGAAAGCCAGCCCCAGCATTTT; v_call: TRBV29-1; clone_size: few; d_call: TRBD1; j_call: TRBJ1-5
cdr3_aa: CASSLNSGGFYEQYF; cdr3_nt: TGTGCCAGCAGCTTGAATAGCGGGGGGTTCTACGAGCAGTACTTC; v_call: TRBV7-8; clone_size: few; d_call: TRBD2; j_call: TRBJ2-7
cdr3_aa: CASSEDRENTEAFF; cdr3_nt: TGTGCCAGCAGTGAGGACAGAGAGAACACTGAAGCTTTCTTT; v_call: TRBV2; clone_size: -; d_call: -; j_call: TRBJ1-1
cdr3_aa: CASSFGTGWFDSYNSPLHF; cdr3_nt: TGTGCCAGCAGCTTTGGGACAGGGTGGTTTGACTCCTATAATTCACCCCTCCACTTT; v_call: TRBV11-2; clone_size: few; d_call: TRBD1; j_call: TRBJ1-6
cdr3_aa: CASSLTQGAVSDTQYF; cdr3_nt: TGTGCCAGCAGCTTAACACAGGGGGCGGTCTCAGATACGCAGTATTTT; v_call: TRBV7-8; clone_size: few; d_call: TRBD1; j_call: TRBJ2-3
cdr3_aa: CASISTGMNTEAFF; cdr3_nt: TGTGCCAGCATTTCGACAGGGATGAATACTGAAGCTTTCTTT; v_call: TRBV7-9; clone_size: -; d_call: TRBD1; j_call: TRBJ1-1
cdr3_aa: CASSSSPDVGGTEAFF; cdr3_nt: TGTGCCAGCAGTTCCTCACCCGACGTAGGGGGGACTGAAGCTTTCTTT; v_call: TRBV27; clone_size: many; d_call: -; j_call: TRBJ1-1
cdr3_aa: CASSQQLGGNTIYF; cdr3_nt: TGTGCCAGCAGTCAACAATTGGGAGGAAACACCATATATTTT; v_call: TRBV12-3/TRBV12-4; clone_size: -; d_call: -; j_call: TRBJ1-3
cdr3_aa: CSARDPGKNTEAFF; cdr3_nt: TGCAGTGCTAGAGATCCAGGAAAGAACACTGAAGCTTTCTTT; v_call: TRBV20-1; clone_size: -; d_call: -; j_call: TRBJ1-1
cdr3_aa: CASSPPTADTQYF; cdr3_nt: TGTGCCAGCAGCCCCCCTACCGCAGATACGCAGTATTTT; v_call: TRBV7-9; clone_size: many; d_call: -; j_call: TRBJ2-3
cdr3_aa: CASSYYRKGTEAFF; cdr3_nt: TGTGCCAGCAGTTACTACAGGAAAGGCACTGAAGCTTTCTTT; v_call: TRBV6-2/TRBV6-3; clone_size: -; d_call: -; j_call: TRBJ1-1
cdr3_aa: CASSVQGGGYTF; cdr3_nt: TGCGCCAGCTCCGTGCAAGGTGGGGGCTACACCTTC; v_call: TRBV5-1; clone_size: few; d_call: -; j_call: TRBJ1-2
cdr3_aa: CAIRPGTFGYTF; cdr3_nt: TGTGCCATCCGCCCCGGGACCTTTGGCTACACCTTC; v_call: TRBV10-3; clone_size: -; d_call: -; j_call: TRBJ1-2
cdr3_aa: CASRRPGRNLSPLHF; cdr3_nt: TGTGCCAGCAGACGGCCGGGCCGAAACTTGTCACCCCTCCACTTT; v_call: TRBV11-2; clone_size: many; d_call: -; j_call: TRBJ1-6